Below, 6 T cell receptor beta chains from the same sample are listed, as sequenced in a study of T cell responses to AZD1222 COVID-19 vaccine. The data were produced by immunoSEQ multiplex PCR, yet TCRdb's version contains in-frame clones alone and is incomplete. The sample holds about 68,000 clones, around nine tenths seen once. The material was peripheral blood, obtained on day 0 of AZD1222 vaccination. Receptors were obtained from an adult in good health.

V gene TRBV6-4 combines with J gene TRBJ2-3; 10 nucleotides match TRBD2. V shed 2 bases, J shed 1 base, and the junction held 3 bases outside the gene matches. CDR3 length: 16 residues. Germline V CDR1 and CDR2: MRHNA, SNTAGT. CDR3 coding DNA: TGTGCCAGCAGTGACGGGACTAGCGTCGGCACAGATACGCAGTATTTT. Translated: CASSDGTSVGTDTQYF.

This clone was seen only once. The chain recombines TRBV20-1 with TRBJ1-1; D not resolved. The V gene lost 2 bases and the J gene lost 5 bases, with 6 bases spanning the gap. The germline CDR1 and CDR2 sequences are DFQATT and SNEGSKA (reference sequence). This CDR3 has 11 residues. The CDR3 spells CSARSRTEAFF. CDR3 DNA: TGCAGTGCTAGATCTCGGACTGAAGCTTTCTTT.

The chain recombines TRBV29-1 with TRBJ2-5, with TRBD1 matching over 7 bases. CDR1 is SQVTM, CDR2 ANQGSEA, per germline. CDR3 length: 14 amino acids. V gave up 2 bases and J gave up 1 base; unmatched junction bases: 4. CDR3 protein: CSVESGQAQETQYF. CDR3 in DNA: TGCAGCGTTGAATCCGGACAGGCCCAAGAGACCCAGTACTTC.

V usage is TRBV19 and J usage is TRBJ1-1; perhaps TRBD1 as D (5 bases). The CDR3 is made up of 12 amino acids. The V gene's germline CDR1 is LNHDA and CDR2 SQIVND (reference sequence). Between the trimmed V and J ends, which lost 1 base and 10 bases, there was a span of 10 bases. DNA for the CDR3: TGTGCCAGTAGTATAGTCGACAGAGCAGCTTTCTTT. Translation: CASSIVDRAAFF.

This clone was observed a few times. The chain links TRBV28 to TRBJ1-2; no firm D call. The germline V gene has CDR1 MDHEN and CDR2 SYDVKM. The CDR3 is 13 amino acids. V lost 3 bases, J lost 4 bases, and 9 bases lay in between. For the CDR3, the DNA is TGTGCCAGCAGTTTGGTCACCTCCTATGGCTACACCTTC. It specifies CASSLVTSYGYTF.

This sequence joins TRBV5-6 and TRBJ2-1; 9 bases match TRBD2. Germline V gene data show CDR1 as SGHDT and CDR2 as YYEEEE. This CDR3 has 16 amino acids. Trimming cost V 1 base and J 9 bases; bases outside gene matches: 11. Here the CDR3 reads CASSLSIGTSFGEQFF. The DNA of the CDR3 is TGTGCCAGCAGCTTGAGTATAGGGACTAGCTTCGGTGAGCAGTTCTTC.